Presented here are 28 T cell receptor beta chains from one specimen sequenced in a study of post-analysis software for immune sequencing data. No antigen is known for these receptors. Each TCR beta cDNA library carried unique molecular identifiers. One entry per CDR3 protein, called by TCRdb with MiXCR from the PCR reads. This sample has about 820,000 distinct CDR3 sequences, with about 50% found just once. General study points: A handful of TRBV segments occurring more often in patients than controls included TRBV5-6, TRBV5-1 and TRBV20-1.

Material for sequencing was blood. These receptors were collected from a girl aged 5-17 years with multiple sclerosis.

This clonotype appeared a few times. The V gene is TRBV5-1, the J gene TRBJ2-7; 11 bases map to TRBD2. Germline V lookup: CDR1 SGHRS, CDR2 YFSETQ. The trim removed 7 bases at V and 6 bases at J, leaving 15 bases unmatched. The CDR3 runs to 16 residues. The CDR3 sequence: CASGPLSILAGGEQYF. The CDR3 nucleotides read TGCGCCAGCGGCCCACTTTCTATCCTAGCGGGAGGCGAGCAGTACTTC.

The chain carries TRBV7-9 and TRBJ2-1; D is unclear. The CDR3 spans 16 residues. Trimming took off 4 bases at V and 0 bases at J, with 13 bases between the two ends. Germline V lookup: CDR1 SEHNR, CDR2 FQNEAQ (reference sequence). CDR3 residues: CASSYPSGNSYNEQFF. DNA for the CDR3: TGTGCCAGCAGCTACCCTTCAGGAAACTCCTACAATGAGCAGTTCTTC.

The rearrangement uses TRBV12-3 or TRBV12-4 and TRBJ2-3, with 12 bases aligning to TRBD2. J was trimmed by 3 bases and V by 5 bases; bases with no gene match: 6. This CDR3 is 16 amino acids long. CDR3 DNA: TGTGCCAGCAGTCCATGGACTAGCGGGGTTACAGATACGCAGTATTTT. Translating gives CASSPWTSGVTDTQYF.

This clonotype showed up just once. The chain joins TRBV3-1 to TRBJ2-5; D perhaps matches TRBD2 (5 bases). The better agreement between TRBJ2-7 and the DNA end casts doubt on the J call. The CDR3 is made up of 14 amino acids. In germline, CDR1 is LGHDT, CDR2 YNNKEL (reference sequence). The CDR3 region has the DNA TGTGCCAGCAGCCCAGACTGGACTGGGTACGAGCAGTACTTC. Translating gives CASSPDWTGYEQYF.

This clonotype was found a few times. This chain uses TRBV2 with TRBJ2-3; D not resolved. Per germline, CDR1 SNHLY and CDR2 FYNNEI. CDR3 size: 14 residues. V lost 3 bases to trimming and J lost 4 bases, with 11 bases between them. CDR3 residues: CASSEKSRADTQYF. The CDR3 nucleotides are TGTGCCAGCAGTGAGAAGAGTAGGGCAGATACGCAGTATTTT.

The CDR3 sequence: CASSYTGAGRYEQYF. The CDR3, as DNA: TGTGCCAGCAGTTACACCGGGGCAGGACGCTACGAGCAGTACTTC. This chain links TRBV6-5 with TRBJ2-4; tentatively, D is TRBD1 or TRBD2 (5 bases each). The J call is doubtful: the DNA matches TRBJ2-7 better. Germline assignment: CDR1 MNHEY and CDR2 SVGAGI. The CDR3 totals 15 residues.

The V gene is TRBV29-1, the J gene TRBJ2-5; perhaps TRBD1 as D (5 bases). The CDR3 consists of 16 residues. V lost 0 bases and J 11 bases, leaving 25 bases between the germline ends. From germline, CDR1 is SQVTM and CDR2 ANQGSEA. CDR3 in amino acids: CSVEDQELSTVNEQYF. As DNA, the CDR3 is TGCAGCGTTGAAGATCAGGAATTATCGACAGTCAATGAGCAGTACTTC.

V usage is TRBV20-1 and J usage is TRBJ2-6, with D possibly being TRBD1 (5 bases). The CDR3 has 16 amino acids. Germline-derived CDR1 and CDR2 are DFQATT and SNEGSKA (reference sequence). V was cut by 6 bases and J by 0 bases, with 15 bases left in between. CDR3 in amino acids: CSARGHLISGANVLTF. CDR3 nucleotides: TGCAGTGCCCGTGGACACCTGATCTCTGGGGCCAACGTCCTGACTTTC.

The chain links TRBV6-2 or TRBV6-3 to TRBJ2-6; D is unresolved. Germline-derived CDR1 and CDR2 are MNHEY and SVGEGT. The ends were cut back, 4 bases at V and 0 bases at J, with 4 bases in the middle. This CDR3 is 14 amino acids long. This CDR3 is CASSWDSGANVLTF. The CDR3 bases are TGTGCCAGCAGTTGGGACTCTGGGGCCAACGTCCTGACTTTC.

This CDR3 is CASSQDERTAYGYTF. CDR3 in DNA: TGCGCCAGCAGCCAAGACGAGAGGACAGCGTATGGCTACACCTTC. V is TRBV4-1 and J is TRBJ1-2; possible D gene TRBD1, 6 bases. V was trimmed by 0 bases and J by 5 bases, leaving 13 bases between them. This CDR3 is 15 amino acids long. Germline CDR1 MGHRA, CDR2 YSYEKL.

This rearrangement joins TRBV20-1 to TRBJ1-2, with D tentatively TRBD1 (5 bases). The germline V gene has CDR1 DFQATT and CDR2 SNEGSKA (reference sequence). V was trimmed by 5 bases and J by 0 bases, leaving 13 bases between them. This CDR3 is 14 amino acids long. The CDR3 region has the DNA TGCAGTGCTCGTTCCCAGGGATCTAACTATGGCTACACCTTC. Translation: CSARSQGSNYGYTF.

The chain employs TRBV6-6 and TRBJ2-1, with D possibly matching TRBD1 (6 bases). The ends were cut back, 0 bases at V and 10 bases at J, with 10 bases in the middle. From germline, CDR1 is MNHNY and CDR2 SVGAGI (reference sequence). The length of the CDR3 is 13 residues. CDR3 amino acids: CASSYSFGQEQFF. CDR3 bases: TGTGCCAGCAGTTACTCGTTCGGACAGGAGCAGTTCTTC.

The sample holds many counts of this clonotype. J is TRBJ2-5 and V is TRBV29-1; D ambiguous. V gave up 0 bases and J gave up 4 bases, with 0 bases separating them. This CDR3 is built from 10 residues. Per germline, CDR1 SQVTM and CDR2 ANQGSEA. This CDR3 reads CSVEEETQYF. CDR3 in DNA: TGCAGCGTTGAAGAAGAGACCCAGTACTTC.

This sequence joins TRBV20-1 and TRBJ2-1; D gene ambiguous. V was cut by 1 base and J by 5 bases, with 12 bases left in between. Germline CDR1 and CDR2: DFQATT and SNEGSKA (reference sequence). The CDR3 is made up of 14 amino acids. CDR3 sequence (DNA): TGCAGTGCTAGAGCGAATCCTGGGAACAATGAGCAGTTCTTC. Protein: CSARANPGNNEQFF.

J is TRBJ2-5 and V is TRBV7-2; 8 positions match TRBD2. Germline-derived CDR1 and CDR2 are SGHTA and FQGNSA. CDR3 length equals 16 residues. The trim removed 3 bases at V and 4 bases at J, leaving 10 bases unmatched. The CDR3 DNA sequence: TGTGCCAGCAGCTTTAGTCGGGGGGGCGGTTCAGAGACCCAGTACTTC. Translating gives CASSFSRGGGSETQYF.

The chain recombines TRBV29-1 with TRBJ1-1, with D perhaps TRBD1 (5 bases). The CDR3 extends over 14 amino acids. Germline lookup yields CDR1 SQVTM and CDR2 ANQGSEA. V lost 1 base and J 5 bases, leaving 14 bases between the germline ends. CDR3: CSVEGFEGNTEAFF. The CDR3 DNA reads TGCAGCGTTGAAGGGTTTGAGGGGAATACTGAAGCTTTCTTT.

The CDR3 region has the DNA TGCAGTGCTAGATCGATACAGGCCAACTATGGCTACACCTTC. Translated: CSARSIQANYGYTF. V usage is TRBV20-1 and J usage is TRBJ1-2, with D perhaps TRBD1 (5 bases). Germline V CDR1 and CDR2: DFQATT, SNEGSKA (reference sequence). The ends were cut back, 2 bases at V and 2 bases at J, with 12 bases in the middle. The length of the CDR3 is 14 residues.

The chain combines TRBV7-9 with TRBJ1-1; D uncertain. Trimming shortened V by 5 bases and J by 1 base, and 8 bases separated the two germline ends. The germline gives CDR1 SEHNR, CDR2 FQNEAQ (reference sequence). The CDR3 contains 13 residues. The CDR3, as DNA: TGTGCCAGCAGCGCCAAGGGGAACACTGAAGCTTTCTTT. This codes for CASSAKGNTEAFF. Based on the CDR3 plus reference TRBV7-9 and TRBJ1-1, the full variable domain is DTGVSQNPRHKITKRGQNVTFRCDPISEHNRLYWYRQTLGQGPEFLTYFQNEAQLEKSRLLSDRFSAERPKGSFSTLEIQRTEQGDSAMYLCASSAKGNTEAFFGQGTRLTVV.

The gene calls are TRBV12-3 or TRBV12-4 and TRBJ2-5; 10 bases fit TRBD1. V lost 6 bases to trimming and J lost 5 bases; unmatched junction nucleotides: 21. The CDR3 is 19 residues long. The CDR3, as DNA: TGTGCCAGCAGCCCCGGGACAGGGGCGTCAAACTCCCGGCCGGAGACCCAGTACTTC. Translated, it gives CASSPGTGASNSRPETQYF.

The rearrangement links TRBV12-3 or TRBV12-4 to TRBJ1-4, with D possibly TRBD1 on 5 matching bases. Between the trimmed V and J ends, which lost 3 bases and 5 bases, there was a span of 13 bases. The CDR3 is 15 amino acids. The CDR3 loop is CASSFAGRANEKLFF. In DNA form, the CDR3 reads TGTGCCAGCAGTTTTGCGGGGCGGGCGAATGAAAAACTGTTTTTT.

Remarks on this clonotype: One end of the junction is discordant with germline, which a read error may explain. This chain connects TRBV7-2 to TRBJ1-2; unclear D gene. CDR3 size: 14 residues. Germline assignment: CDR1 SGHTA and CDR2 FQGNSA. The CDR3 DNA follows: TGTGCCAGCAGCCCATCCCTGGGGAGCTATGACTACACCTTC. This gives the protein CASSPSLGSYDYTF.

The rearrangement joins TRBV4-1 to TRBJ2-5; D gene uncertain. The V end was cut by 1 base, the J end by 4 bases, with 7 bases between. Germline CDR1 and CDR2: MGHRA and YSYEKL. The CDR3 sequence is 13 residues long. The CDR3 is CASSQVFVETQYF. Written as DNA, the CDR3 is TGCGCCAGCAGCCAAGTGTTCGTAGAGACCCAGTACTTC.

The chain combines TRBV2 with TRBJ2-2; D assignment may be TRBD1 or TRBD2 (6 bases each). The length of the CDR3 is 14 residues. V shed 5 bases and J shed 6 bases, with 13 bases lying between them. Germline V gene lookup returns CDR1 SNHLY and CDR2 FYNNEI. CDR3: CASSKQGGAGELFF. The CDR3 bases are TGTGCCAGCAGTAAACAGGGAGGCGCCGGGGAGCTGTTTTTT.

The chain links TRBV20-1 to TRBJ1-1; D not resolved. Germline-derived CDR1 and CDR2 are DFQATT and SNEGSKA (reference sequence). The CDR3 length is 12 residues. V was shortened by 5 bases and J by 0 bases, with 7 bases between the two germline ends. The CDR3, as DNA: TGCAGTGCTGCTGACTTGAACACTGAAGCTTTCTTT. This gives the protein CSAADLNTEAFF.

This chain links TRBV5-1 with TRBJ2-5; 10 bases fit TRBD2. This CDR3 contains 16 residues. The V segment lost 3 bases and the J segment 1 base; nucleotides outside the gene matches: 6. Looked up from germline, CDR1 is SGHRS and CDR2 is YFSETQ. CDR3 sequence: CASSSEGLAVQETQYF. The CDR3 DNA follows: TGCGCCAGCAGCTCGGAAGGACTAGCGGTCCAAGAGACCCAGTACTTC.

The rearrangement links TRBV20-1 to TRBJ2-4, with TRBD1 matching over 10 bases. The DNA end is more similar to TRBJ2-5, so the J call may be wrong. Germline V gene data show CDR1 as DFQATT and CDR2 as SNEGSKA (reference sequence). The CDR3 spans 15 residues. The CDR3: CSAHGSGTGEETQYF. For the CDR3, the DNA is TGCAGTGCTCATGGGTCCGGGACAGGGGAAGAGACCCAGTACTTC.

The gene calls are TRBV15 and TRBJ2-7; D possibly matches TRBD1 or TRBD2 (5 bases each). CDR1 is LNHNV, CDR2 YYDKDF, per germline (reference sequence). This CDR3 has 16 amino acids. The V end was cut by 0 bases, the J end by 0 bases, with 12 bases between. In DNA form, the CDR3 reads TGTGCCACCAGCAGAGATCCCGGGGCGGTCTCCTACGAGCAGTACTTC. As protein: CATSRDPGAVSYEQYF.

Remarks on this clonotype: Germline and junction disagree at one end, which may indicate a read error. The V call is TRBV11-2, the J call TRBJ2-1; TRBD2 might be the D (6 bases). This CDR3 comprises 13 residues. The germline CDR1 and CDR2 sequences are SGHAT and FQNNGV. CDR3 protein: CACSPSAGNEQFF. The CDR3 coding sequence is TGTGCCTGCAGCCCTTCCGCGGGAAATGAGCAGTTCTTC. The variable domain in full, with the rest retrieved from reference TRBV11-2 and TRBJ2-1, is EAGVAQSPRYKIIEKRQSVAFWCNPISGHATLYWYQQILGQGPKLLIQFQNNGVVDDSQLPKDRFSAERLKGVDSTLKIQPAKLEDSAVYLCACSPSAGNEQFFGPGTRLTVL.